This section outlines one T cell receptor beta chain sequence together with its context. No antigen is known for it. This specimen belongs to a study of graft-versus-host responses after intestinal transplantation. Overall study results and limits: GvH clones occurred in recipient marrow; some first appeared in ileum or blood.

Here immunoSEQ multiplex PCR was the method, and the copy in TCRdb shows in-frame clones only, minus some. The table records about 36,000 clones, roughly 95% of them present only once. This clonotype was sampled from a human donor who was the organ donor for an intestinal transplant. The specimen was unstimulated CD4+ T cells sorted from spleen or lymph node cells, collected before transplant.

CDR3 sequence reads: CASRGGQGFFSPLHF. Written as DNA, the CDR3 is TGTGCCAGCAGGGGGGGACAGGGGTTTTTCTCACCCCTCCACTTT. The chain recombines TRBV27 with TRBJ1-6; 10 bases agree with TRBD1. J was trimmed by 10 bases and V by 6 bases; bases with no gene match: 9. The CDR3 runs 15 residues. CDR1 is MNHEY and CDR2 is SMNVEV in the germline V gene (reference sequence).